This TCR beta chain appears in the sequencing data of a study of blood T cell repertoires in COVID-19. For the study at large: Both acute and convalescent COVID-19 samples were obtained from the United States, Italy and Spain. Sources were T cells, B-cell-depleted T cells, or PBMCs; the material itself was cDNA or gDNA.

CDR1 SGHRS and CDR2 YFSETQ come from the germline V gene. V lost 1 base and J lost 2, with 13 bases in between. The length of the CDR3 is 15 residues. Original data processing: The assay estimated nucleated cells by amplifying reference gene primers. Only in-frame clones appear in the TCRdb table, and some are missing; sequencing was by immunoSEQ multiplex PCR. D and trimming were read from the DNA, whereas the V and J calls and clone size are those reported in that table. The sample shows 150,000 or so clones, roughly 90% of them seen only once. V and J are TRBV5-1 and TRBJ2-7; D perhaps matches TRBD1 (5 bases). The source of this sequence is a woman between 45 and 60 years old with acute or convalescent COVID-19. The sample consisted of peripheral blood. The CDR3 sequence is CASSLSAGNTYEQYF. Here the CDR3 DNA reads TGCGCCAGCAGCTTGTCGGCAGGGAATACCTACGAGCAGTACTTC.